The 11 T cell receptor beta chains below come from one sample, sequenced in a study of blood T cell repertoires in COVID-19. Sequenced by immunoSEQ multiplex PCR; TCRdb stores in-frame clones only, minus some. The sample lists approximately 150,000 clones; 87% were seen once. Sequencing was done on a sample of PBMCs or T cells enriched from blood (not recorded which). These receptor sequences come from a woman in her thirties or forties who had been exposed to COVID-19.

This clone came up a few times. The chain recombines TRBV18 with TRBJ2-3; TRBD1 might be the D (6 bases). Trimming left V 6 bases short and J 4 bases short, with 14 bases between. Germline values: CDR1 KGHSH, CDR2 LQKENI. The CDR3 is 14 amino acids. CDR3 in DNA: TGTGCCAGCTCCCCGGGACATGGAGCAGATACGCAGTATTTT. Its protein product is CASSPGHGADTQYF. The full variable domain, in which reference TRBV18 and TRBJ2-3 provide the parts outside the CDR3, is NAGVMQNPRHLVRRRGQEARLRCSPMKGHSHVYWYRQLPEEGLKFMVYLQKENIIDESGMPKERFSAEFPKEGPSILRIQQVVRGDSAAYFCASSPGHGADTQYFGPGTRLTVL.

V gene TRBV7-2 combines with J gene TRBJ2-5, with D maybe TRBD2 (6 bases). The CDR3 is 16 residues long. V was shortened by 3 bases and J by 1 base, with 15 bases between the two germline ends. Looked up from germline, CDR1 is SGHTA and CDR2 is FQGNSA. DNA for the CDR3: TGTGCCAGCAGCTTCCGGGGGACCCTCCGCCAAGAGACCCAGTACTTC. It is translated as CASSFRGTLRQETQYF. Supplemented by reference TRBV7-2 and TRBJ2-5, the full variable domain reads GAGVSQSPSNKVTEKGKDVELRCDPISGHTALYWYRQSLGQGLEFLIYFQGNSAPDKSGLPSDRFSAERTGGSVSTLTIQRTQQEDSAVYLCASSFRGTLRQETQYFGPGTRLLVL.

The chain uses TRBV5-1 and TRBJ2-7, with D unresolved. The CDR3 has 14 residues. Between the trimmed V and J ends, which lost 2 bases and 3 bases, there was a span of 12 bases. The V gene's germline CDR1 is SGHRS and CDR2 YFSETQ. Here the CDR3 DNA reads TGCGCCAGCAGCTTTTATCCGGAGCTCTACGAGCAGTACTTC. Its translation is CASSFYPELYEQYF.

V usage is TRBV28 and J usage is TRBJ1-3; D remains unclear. The V gene's germline CDR1 is MDHEN and CDR2 SYDVKM. The V gene lost 5 bases and the J gene lost 0 bases, with 8 bases spanning the gap. This CDR3 has 14 amino acids. The CDR3 sequence: CASSPTVSGNTIYF. CDR3 nucleotide sequence: TGTGCCAGCAGTCCCACAGTCTCTGGAAACACCATATATTTT.

This chain links TRBV6-2 or TRBV6-3 with TRBJ1-1; D is undetermined. The CDR3 contains 15 residues. Germline V gives CDR1 MNHEY, CDR2 SVGEGT. The V gene lost 0 bases and the J gene lost 5 bases, with 13 bases spanning the gap. The CDR3 spells CASSYSRQRDTEAFF. CDR3 DNA: TGTGCCAGCAGTTACTCGAGGCAGCGGGATACTGAAGCTTTCTTT.

The CDR3 DNA is TGTGCCAGCAGCTTATCCCCTCTGGACGGGGGGGTGAAGACCCAGTACTTC. Translation gives CASSLSPLDGGVKTQYF. This chain links TRBV7-3 with TRBJ2-5; 8 bases match TRBD2. CDR3 length: 17 amino acids. V shed 2 bases, J shed 6 bases, and the junction held 14 bases outside the gene matches. The V gene's germline CDR1 is SGHTA and CDR2 FQGTGA. The full variable domain, its missing parts supplied by reference TRBV7-3 and TRBJ2-5, is GAGVSQTPSNKVTEKGKYVELRCDPISGHTALYWYRQSLGQGPEFLIYFQGTGAADDSGLPNDRFFAVRPEGSVSTLKIQRTERGDSAVYLCASSLSPLDGGVKTQYFGPGTRLLVL.

The sample holds one count of this clone. The CDR3 is CASSVYGLARSGNEQFF. The CDR3 nucleotides read TGTGCCAGCAGCGTATACGGACTAGCCCGTTCGGGCAATGAGCAGTTCTTC. The genes are TRBV9 and TRBJ2-1; TRBD2 agrees at 8 bases. The V and J ends lost 1 base and 6 bases, in that order; junction bases with no gene match: 12. Germline CDR1 SGDLS, CDR2 YYNGEE. CDR3 size: 17 residues. Supplemented by reference TRBV9 and TRBJ2-1, the full variable domain reads DSGVTQTPKHLITATGQRVTLRCSPRSGDLSVYWYQQSLDQGLQFLIQYYNGEERAKGNILERFSAQQFPDLHSELNLSSLELGDSALYFCASSVYGLARSGNEQFFGPGTRLTVL.

This sequence joins TRBV2 and TRBJ1-5; 10 bases line up with TRBD1. The germline V gene has CDR1 SNHLY and CDR2 FYNNEI. The CDR3 has 18 residues. V trimming: 4 bases; J trimming: 0 bases; junction bases outside the gene matches: 9. CDR3 coding DNA: TGTGCCAGCAGTGCCCGGGACAGGGGCCTTTATAGCAATCAGCCCCAGCATTTT. Protein sequence: CASSARDRGLYSNQPQHF.

This sequence joins TRBV6-5 and TRBJ1-4; the D is unclear. CDR1 is MNHEY and CDR2 is SVGAGI in the germline V gene. Trimming took off 2 bases at V and 8 bases at J, with 12 bases between the two ends. CDR3 size: 14 residues. CDR3 protein: CASSYGSGGEKLFF. In DNA form, the CDR3 reads TGTGCCAGCAGTTACGGGTCAGGTGGCGAAAAACTGTTTTTT.

This chain joins TRBV12-3 or TRBV12-4 and TRBJ1-2; D not certain. V shed 6 bases and J shed 4 bases, with 12 bases lying between them. The CDR3 covers 13 residues. The CDR3 loop is CASRTGDSYGYTF. The CDR3, as DNA: TGTGCCAGCAGAACGGGAGATAGCTATGGCTACACCTTC.

The chain links TRBV21-1 to TRBJ2-5; the table calls TRBD2, which could not be checked here. TRBV21-1 is described as a pseudogene. CDR3 length equals 14 residues. The CDR3 protein is CASRLAGAPGGQYF. The CDR3 nucleotides read TGTGCCAGTCGACTAGCGGGGGCCCCAGGGGGCCAGTACTTC.